One T cell receptor (beta chain) is described in this entry. Profiling relied on immunoSEQ multiplex PCR, and the TCRdb table lists in-frame clones only, not all of them. The data hold approximately 27,000 clones, with roughly nine tenths observed a single time. V lost 9 bases, J lost 2 bases, and 9 bases stayed unmatched. Per the germline V gene, CDR1 is MNHEY and CDR2 is SVGAGI. This CDR3 has 15 residues. This record belongs to a study of blood T cell repertoires in COVID-19. Sequencing was performed on peripheral blood. V and J are TRBV6-5 and TRBJ2-2, with 7 nucleotides matching TRBD1. This sequence was found in a human donor with acute or convalescent COVID-19. The donor label of this sample is uncertain. CDR3 nucleotide sequence: TGTGCCAGTAAAAGACAGGGATCAAACACCGGGGAGCTGTTTTTT. Translated: CASKRQGSNTGELFF.